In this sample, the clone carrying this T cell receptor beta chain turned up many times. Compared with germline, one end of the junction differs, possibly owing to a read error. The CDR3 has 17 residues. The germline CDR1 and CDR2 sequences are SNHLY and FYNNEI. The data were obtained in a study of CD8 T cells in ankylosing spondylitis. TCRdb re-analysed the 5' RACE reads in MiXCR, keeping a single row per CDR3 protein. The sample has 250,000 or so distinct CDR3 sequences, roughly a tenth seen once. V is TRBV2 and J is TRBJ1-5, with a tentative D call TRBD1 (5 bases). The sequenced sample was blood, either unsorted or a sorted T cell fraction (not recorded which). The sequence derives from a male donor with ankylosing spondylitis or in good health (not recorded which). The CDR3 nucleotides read TGTGCCAGCAGTCAAGCTGTTTCCAGGGTAACGGGACAGCCCCAGCATTTT. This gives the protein CASSQAVSRVTGQPQHF.